Each of the 20 T cell receptor beta chains below was sequenced from the same sample in a study of blood T cell repertoires in COVID-19. The repertoire was sequenced with immunoSEQ multiplex PCR; TCRdb's copy has only in-frame clones and lacks some. The data contain around 140,000 clones, 60% to 80% of them singletons. Specimen: peripheral blood. Receptors were obtained from a woman aged 45-65 years with active or convalescent COVID-19.

This chain uses TRBV13 with TRBJ2-2; 9 bases align to TRBD1. This CDR3 comprises 16 residues. Germline lookup yields CDR1 PRHDT and CDR2 FYEKMQ (reference sequence). V was clipped by 5 bases and J by 6 bases; unmatched bases: 10. Written as DNA, the CDR3 is TGTGCCAGCAGCCAAGCCGGGACAGGGTTCGCCGGGGAGCTGTTTTTT. It codes for CASSQAGTGFAGELFF.

V and J are TRBV5-4 and TRBJ2-5; 8 nucleotides match TRBD1. CDR3 length: 16 amino acids. Looked up from germline, CDR1 is SGHNT and CDR2 is YYREEE (reference sequence). V lost 4 bases, J lost 4 bases, and 12 bases stayed unmatched. CDR3 DNA sequence: TGTGCCAGCAGCCAGCAACAGGGGGTCGGAGGAGAGACCCAGTACTTC. Protein product: CASSQQQGVGGETQYF.

This chain joins TRBV2 and TRBJ1-5; a possible D gene is TRBD1 (5 bases). Trimming stripped 7 bases from V and 7 bases from J, with 14 bases between. The germline V gene has CDR1 SNHLY and CDR2 FYNNEI. The CDR3 consists of 13 residues. The CDR3, as DNA: TGTGCCAGCAAGAAGGACATAAGGCAGCCCCAGCATTTT. Amino acids: CASKKDIRQPQHF.

V and J are TRBV3-1 (or the pseudogene TRBV3-2) and TRBJ1-6; TRBD1 might be the D (5 bases). Between the trimmed V and J ends, which lost 0 bases and 7 bases, there was a span of 13 bases. The germline gives CDR1 LGHDT, CDR2 YNNKEL (reference sequence). This CDR3 region has 16 residues. The CDR3 is CASSQEKGSRNSPLHF. The CDR3, as DNA: TGTGCCAGCAGCCAAGAGAAGGGGTCGAGGAATTCACCCCTCCACTTT.

This rearrangement joins TRBV3-1 (or the pseudogene TRBV3-2) to TRBJ2-3; 9 bases line up with TRBD2. CDR1 is LGHDT, CDR2 YNNKEL, per germline (reference sequence). Germline trimming cut 4 bases from V and 4 bases from J; bases unmatched to any gene: 12. The CDR3 has 17 amino acids. CDR3 sequence (DNA): TGTGCCAGCAGCCCAAACTATGGACTAGCGACGTCAGATACGCAGTATTTT. This gives the protein CASSPNYGLATSDTQYF.

The chain employs TRBV6-6 and TRBJ1-5; D remains unclear. The V gene lost 6 bases and the J gene lost 0 bases, with 3 bases spanning the gap. This CDR3 has 12 residues. Germline V CDR1 and CDR2: MNHNY, SVGAGI (reference sequence). CDR3 region: CASSFSNQPQHF. The CDR3 DNA reads as TGTGCCAGCAGCTTTAGCAATCAGCCCCAGCATTTT.

This clone has a handful of counts. The chain's CDR3 is CASSYSSGYTEAFF. CDR3 DNA: TGTGCCAGCAGTTACTCGTCGGGGTACACTGAAGCTTTCTTT. This sequence joins TRBV6-6 and TRBJ1-1; D gene uncertain. The CDR3 is made up of 14 amino acids. Trimming stripped 0 bases from V and 3 bases from J, with 8 bases between. CDR1 is MNHNY and CDR2 is SVGAGI in the germline V gene (reference sequence).

The rearrangement uses TRBV2 and TRBJ2-5, with 7 positions matching TRBD2. The CDR3 covers 13 residues. The trim removed 6 bases at V and 3 bases at J, leaving 4 bases unmatched. CDR1 SNHLY and CDR2 FYNNEI come from the germline V gene. CDR3 protein: CASRGGGKETQYF. Here the CDR3 DNA reads TGTGCCAGCAGGGGCGGGGGAAAAGAGACCCAGTACTTC. The variable domain in full, with the rest retrieved from reference TRBV2 and TRBJ2-5, is EPEVTQTPSHQVTQMGQEVILRCVPISNHLYFYWYRQILGQKVEFLVSFYNNEISEKSEIFDDQFSVERPDGSNFTLKIRSTKLEDSAMYFCASRGGGKETQYFGPGTRLLVL.

The gene calls are TRBV20-1 and TRBJ1-2; 7 positions agree with TRBD1. Germline assignment: CDR1 DFQATT and CDR2 SNEGSKA (reference sequence). This CDR3 contains 11 residues. The CDR3 region has the DNA TGCCAAACCCAAACAGGGGTGGGCTACACCTTC. The encoded protein is CQTQTGVGYTF.

The chain links TRBV6-1 to TRBJ2-3; 8 bases align to TRBD1. This CDR3 comprises 18 residues. Germline CDR1 MNHNS, CDR2 SASEGT. The V segment lost 0 bases and the J segment 1 base; nucleotides outside the gene matches: 9. CDR3 sequence reads: CASSEADQGARGTDTQYF. In DNA, the CDR3 is TGTGCCAGCAGTGAAGCGGATCAGGGGGCGCGGGGCACAGATACGCAGTATTTT.

The V and J genes are TRBV5-4 and TRBJ1-1; D gene uncertain. V shed 4 bases and J shed 2 bases, with 9 bases lying between them. The germline V gene encodes CDR1 SGHNT and CDR2 YYREEE (reference sequence). The CDR3 is 13 residues long. The CDR3 sequence: CASSHPGNTEAFF. The CDR3 DNA reads as TGTGCCAGCAGCCATCCAGGAAACACTGAAGCTTTCTTT.

This chain joins TRBV30 and TRBJ2-3; 11 bases are shared with TRBD2. V was clipped by 0 bases and J by 2 bases; unmatched bases: 7. This CDR3 is 17 amino acids long. Germline CDR1 reads GTSNPN; CDR2 reads SVGIG (reference sequence). The CDR3 loop is CAWSVLAGVFLTDTQYF. The CDR3 DNA is TGTGCCTGGAGTGTACTAGCGGGGGTTTTTCTCACAGATACGCAGTATTTT.

V and J are TRBV19 and TRBJ1-1; TRBD1 matches 9 bases. Germline CDR1 LNHDA, CDR2 SQIVND (reference sequence). V dropped 6 bases and J dropped 5; count of bases not matched to a gene: 7. The CDR3 runs to 14 residues. Here the CDR3 reads CASSQLGTGTEAFF. In nucleotides, the CDR3 is TGTGCCAGTAGCCAACTGGGGACAGGGACTGAAGCTTTCTTT.

The chain is built from TRBV7-9 and TRBJ2-7; D is ambiguous. The V gene lost 5 bases and the J gene lost 3 bases, with 11 bases spanning the gap. The germline gives CDR1 SEHNR, CDR2 FQNEAQ (reference sequence). The CDR3 runs to 13 residues. DNA for the CDR3: TGTGCCAGCAGCCGTCTGCAGGACTACGAGCAGTACTTC. This encodes CASSRLQDYEQYF.

The chain joins TRBV6-6 to TRBJ1-4; no clear D gene. V lost 8 bases to trimming and J lost 2 bases, with 12 bases between them. From germline, CDR1 is MNHNY and CDR2 SVGAGI (reference sequence). The CDR3 sequence is 14 residues long. As DNA, the CDR3 is TGTGCCAGCCGGGGAGGTTCGACTAATGAAAAACTGTTTTTT. Protein product: CASRGGSTNEKLFF.

This chain connects TRBV10-2 to TRBJ1-4, with TRBD1 as a possible D gene (6 bases). Germline CDR1 and CDR2: WSHSY and SAAADI. The CDR3 length is 14 residues. V lost 2 bases and J 4 bases, leaving 8 bases between the germline ends. This chain's CDR3 is CASSEAGDNEKLFF. CDR3 DNA sequence: TGCGCCAGCAGTGAGGCAGGGGATAATGAAAAACTGTTTTTT.

The DNA of the CDR3 is TGCAGCGTGCTCGGCTTTGAGGGAACAGATACGCAGTATTTT. Translated: CSVLGFEGTDTQYF. The V gene is TRBV29-1, the J gene TRBJ2-3, with D tentatively TRBD2 (5 bases). Trimming took off 6 bases at V and 3 bases at J, with 16 bases between the two ends. Germline V gene data show CDR1 as SQVTM and CDR2 as ANQGSEA. The length of the CDR3 is 14 residues.

This clone was seen a few times. V usage is TRBV27 and J usage is TRBJ1-5; D not resolved. The V end was cut by 6 bases, the J end by 6 bases, with 15 bases between. The V gene's germline CDR1 is MNHEY and CDR2 SMNVEV (reference sequence). This CDR3 contains 14 residues. CDR3 sequence (DNA): TGTGCCAGCAGGGGGAGGACCGCCGGTCAGCCCCAGCATTTT. As protein: CASRGRTAGQPQHF.

This rearrangement joins TRBV19 to TRBJ2-7; 10 bases are a match to TRBD1. From germline, CDR1 is LNHDA and CDR2 SQIVND (reference sequence). The ends lost 3 bases at V and 5 bases at J; junction bases unmatched: 7. The length of the CDR3 is 15 residues. The CDR3 spells CASSIFGDRGNEQYF. In DNA, the CDR3 is TGTGCCAGTAGTATCTTCGGGGACAGGGGAAACGAGCAGTACTTC.

The chain is built from TRBV30 and TRBJ2-7; 7 positions agree with TRBD2. The V segment lost 3 bases and the J segment 4 bases; nucleotides outside the gene matches: 15. This CDR3 contains 16 residues. Germline V gene data show CDR1 as GTSNPN and CDR2 as SVGIG (reference sequence). CDR3 residues: CAWRNGEGHTGYEQYF. The CDR3 DNA reads TGTGCCTGGAGAAATGGGGAGGGTCACACGGGTTACGAGCAGTACTTC.